These 5 T cell receptor beta chains came from one sample sequenced in a study of siplizumab effects on memory and regulatory T cells. The mixed lymphocyte reaction cells were held in coculture (37°C) for around 6 days. TCRdb keeps only in-frame clones here, not all; method: immunoSEQ multiplex PCR. The table includes more than 5,500 clones, 36% detected once. Their specific antigens are unknown. Sequenced: CFSE-low (dividing) CD8+ T cells sorted from an allogeneic mixed lymphocyte reaction. The receptors shown here come from a human donor in good health; the cells came from an allogeneic mixed lymphocyte reaction.

This chain uses TRBV28 with TRBJ2-5; 12 bases are shared with TRBD2. TRBJ2-7 explains the end of the DNA better; the J call may be wrong. Germline CDR1 is MDHEN and CDR2 is SYDVKM. This CDR3 region has 14 residues. The CDR3 region is CASTRLAGVYEQYF. The DNA for the CDR3 is TGTGCCAGCACCCGACTAGCGGGAGTCTACGAGCAGTACTTC.

This sequence joins TRBV7-9 and TRBJ2-3; unclear D gene. Germline V gives CDR1 SEHNR, CDR2 FQNEAQ (reference sequence). Trimming took 2 bases from V and 3 from J, leaving 12 bases between them. The CDR3 contains 15 residues. This chain's CDR3 is CASSLFPRETDTQYF. DNA for the CDR3: TGTGCCAGCAGCTTATTTCCTAGGGAAACAGATACGCAGTATTTT.

The sample holds a few counts of this clone. The J gene is TRBJ1-6, the V gene TRBV10-3; 8 bases map to TRBD1. This CDR3 has 15 residues. Per the germline V gene, CDR1 is ENHRY and CDR2 is SYGVKD. After removal of 6 bases from V and 8 bases from J, the junction contained 9 bases not matched to a gene. CDR3 in amino acids: CAIREDRGVDSPLHF. The CDR3 nucleotides are TGTGCCATCAGGGAAGACAGGGGAGTTGATTCACCCCTCCACTTT.

This chain joins TRBV5-4 and TRBJ2-1; D not resolved. From germline, CDR1 is SGHNT and CDR2 YYREEE (reference sequence). CDR3 length equals 14 residues. V lost 2 bases and J 7 bases, leaving 13 bases between the germline ends. CDR3 protein: CASSFGPGPNEQFF. DNA of the CDR3: TGTGCCAGCAGCTTTGGACCTGGCCCTAATGAGCAGTTCTTC.

The V call is TRBV7-9, the J call TRBJ2-1, with D hard to call. The CDR3 covers 12 residues. V gave up 6 bases and J gave up 9 bases, with 12 bases separating them. Germline loops: CDR1 SEHNR, CDR2 FQNEAQ (reference sequence). CDR3 DNA: TGTGCCAGCAGTTCAAACGCCCCTGAGCAGTTCTTC. Translated, it gives CASSSNAPEQFF.